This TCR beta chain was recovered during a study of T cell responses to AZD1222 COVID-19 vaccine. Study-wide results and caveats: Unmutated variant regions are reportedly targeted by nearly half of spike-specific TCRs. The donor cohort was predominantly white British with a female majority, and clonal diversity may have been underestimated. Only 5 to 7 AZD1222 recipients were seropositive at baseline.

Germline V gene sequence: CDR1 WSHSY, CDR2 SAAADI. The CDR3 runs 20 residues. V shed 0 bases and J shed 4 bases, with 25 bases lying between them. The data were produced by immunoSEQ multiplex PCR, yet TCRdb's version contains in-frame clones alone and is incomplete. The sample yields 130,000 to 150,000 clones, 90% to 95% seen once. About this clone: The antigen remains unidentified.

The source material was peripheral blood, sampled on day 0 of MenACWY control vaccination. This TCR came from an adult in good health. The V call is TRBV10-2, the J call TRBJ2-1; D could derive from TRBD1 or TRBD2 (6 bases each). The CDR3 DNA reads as TGCGCCAGCAGTGAGTCTGGGGGGCCCCGGGAGCCAAAACCTTACAATGAGCAGTTCTTC. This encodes CASSESGGPREPKPYNEQFF.